One sample yielded the 32 T cell receptor beta chains listed below, sequenced in a study of blood T cells in healthy people across ages (dated by TCRdb to 2014 to 2015). Receptor amplification or capture employed 5' RACE. The sequencing machine was an Illumina HiSeq 2500. A second PCR of about 7 to 12 cycles was run with a J-beta primer mix and a sample-barcoded 5' primer. TCRdb redid the processing of the public reads, applying fastp at Q25 and MiXCR, and retained in-frame beta chains. Merged by CDR3 protein, the rows form single entries marked with the most common genes and DNA. For this sample the table gives roughly 1.7 million distinct CDR3 sequences, of which about 31% were detected only once. Approximately 10% of the sample rests with the top ten. Sequencing was carried out using blood. The receptors derive from a woman in her twenties or thirties in good health.

The chain combines TRBV20-1 with TRBJ1-6; 8 bases match TRBD1. Trimming at V came to 5 bases and at J to 7 bases, leaving 10 bases not matched to a gene. This CDR3 has 15 residues. Germline V gene sequence: CDR1 DFQATT, CDR2 SNEGSKA (reference sequence). The CDR3 protein is CSAQDRVFGNSPLHF. The CDR3 DNA sequence: TGCAGTGCTCAGGACAGGGTCTTCGGGAATTCACCCCTCCACTTT.

The rearrangement uses TRBV30 and TRBJ2-7, with 8 bases lining up with TRBD1. The CDR3 is 15 amino acids. Germline V gene sequence: CDR1 GTSNPN, CDR2 SVGIG (reference sequence). The V gene end was trimmed by 0 bases and the J gene end by 6 bases; junction bases not matched to a gene: 10. The CDR3 reads CAWSVPDRDSGEQYF. CDR3 nucleotides: TGTGCCTGGAGTGTACCGGACAGGGACTCTGGCGAGCAGTACTTC.

The chain uses TRBV20-1 and TRBJ1-5; D is perhaps TRBD1 (5 bases). The CDR3 extends over 14 amino acids. Per the germline V gene, CDR1 is DFQATT and CDR2 is SNEGSKA (reference sequence). V shed 6 bases and J shed 4 bases, with 16 bases lying between them. In nucleotides, the CDR3 is TGCAGTGCCCAGGGCGCACAGACTAATCAGCCCCAGCATTTT. As protein: CSAQGAQTNQPQHF.

The rearrangement joins TRBV29-1 to TRBJ1-1, with a tentative D call TRBD1 (5 bases). Trimming pared 8 bases from V and 4 bases from J, leaving 17 bases between. This CDR3 is 13 amino acids long. Looked up from germline, CDR1 is SQVTM and CDR2 is ANQGSEA. The DNA of the CDR3 is TGCAGCCTATCCCAGGGAGGGTCCACTGAAGCTTTCTTT. This encodes CSLSQGGSTEAFF.

V and J are TRBV18 and TRBJ1-5; no clear D gene. The germline V gene encodes CDR1 KGHSH and CDR2 LQKENI. The CDR3 has 16 residues. With 0 bases removed from V and 7 bases from J, the gap between germline ends came to 16 bases. CDR3 in amino acids: CASSPPSQPAGQPQHF. CDR3 in DNA: TGTGCCAGCTCACCACCGTCTCAACCGGCGGGGCAGCCCCAGCATTTT. Supplemented by reference TRBV18 and TRBJ1-5, the full variable domain reads NAGVMQNPRHLVRRRGQEARLRCSPMKGHSHVYWYRQLPEEGLKFMVYLQKENIIDESGMPKERFSAEFPKEGPSILRIQQVVRGDSAAYFCASSPPSQPAGQPQHFGDGTRLSIL.

The gene calls are TRBV7-9 and TRBJ2-1; no reliable D call. Per germline, CDR1 SEHNR and CDR2 FQNEAQ (reference sequence). The CDR3 runs 14 residues. Trimming pared 5 bases from V and 5 bases from J, leaving 13 bases between. CDR3 DNA sequence: TGTGCCAGCAGCCCGGACCTTCGGGACAATGAGCAGTTCTTC. Translation gives CASSPDLRDNEQFF.

This clonotype came up a few times. The chain carries TRBV5-1 and TRBJ2-7; 12 positions match TRBD2. This CDR3 has 13 residues. CDR1 and CDR2 from the germline V gene are SGHRS and YFSETQ. V shed 3 bases and J 6 bases; nucleotides not matched to a gene: 1. The CDR3 coding sequence is TGCGCCAGCAGCTGGGGACTAGCGGGCGAGCAGTACTTC. Its translation: CASSWGLAGEQYF.

This clonotype turned up a few times. The chain carries TRBV28 and TRBJ2-1, with D unclear. CDR3 length: 14 residues. Germline values: CDR1 MDHEN, CDR2 SYDVKM. V lost 8 bases and J 3 bases, leaving 14 bases between the germline ends. The CDR3 spells CASSLMGGYNEQFF. CDR3 coding DNA: TGTGCCAGCTCCCTCATGGGTGGCTACAATGAGCAGTTCTTC. The full variable domain, its missing parts supplied by reference TRBV28 and TRBJ2-1, is DVKVTQSSRYLVKRTGEKVFLECVQDMDHENMFWYRQDPGLGLRLIYFSYDVKMKEKGDIPEGYSVSREKKERFSLILESASTNQTSMYLCASSLMGGYNEQFFGPGTRLTVL.

The rearrangement uses TRBV4-2 and TRBJ1-4; D call uncertain. Germline CDR1 is LGHNA and CDR2 is YNFKEQ. Trimming took off 4 bases at V and 8 bases at J, with 17 bases between the two ends. The CDR3 is made up of 15 amino acids. The CDR3 sequence: CASSPPVWGEEKLFF. CDR3 DNA sequence: TGTGCCAGCAGCCCTCCGGTGTGGGGAGAAGAAAAACTGTTTTTT.

The rearrangement joins TRBV2 to TRBJ1-1; 9 bases are shared with TRBD1. The CDR3 contains 16 residues. Germline V gene lookup returns CDR1 SNHLY and CDR2 FYNNEI. The V gene end was trimmed by 3 bases and the J gene end by 1 base; junction bases not matched to a gene: 6. The CDR3 sequence is CASSDQTGGENTEAFF. Written as DNA, the CDR3 is TGTGCCAGCAGTGACCAAACAGGGGGCGAGAACACTGAAGCTTTCTTT. The full variable domain, completed using reference TRBV2 and TRBJ1-1, is EPEVTQTPSHQVTQMGQEVILRCVPISNHLYFYWYRQILGQKVEFLVSFYNNEISEKSEIFDDQFSVERPDGSNFTLKIRSTKLEDSAMYFCASSDQTGGENTEAFFGQGTRLTVV.

Ten or more counts support this clonotype. The chain carries TRBV12-3 or TRBV12-4 and TRBJ2-3, with D possibly being TRBD1 (5 bases). The CDR3 loop spans 14 amino acids. Trimming stripped 5 bases from V and 2 bases from J, with 11 bases between. This chain's CDR3 is CASSVDRITDTQYF. In DNA form, the CDR3 reads TGTGCCAGCAGTGTAGACAGAATCACAGATACGCAGTATTTT.

The V gene is TRBV6-1, the J gene TRBJ2-7, with D perhaps TRBD2 (6 bases). The CDR3 is made up of 15 amino acids. Trimming shortened V by 0 bases and J by 4 bases, and 13 bases separated the two germline ends. Per germline, CDR1 MNHNS and CDR2 SASEGT. The CDR3 nucleotides are TGTGCCAGCAGTGAAGCGGAGGGTCGGTTATACGAGCAGTACTTC. This gives the protein CASSEAEGRLYEQYF.

This clonotype was observed a few times. The V and J genes are TRBV7-2 and TRBJ2-1, with 13 bases identical to TRBD2. The V gene's germline CDR1 is SGHTA and CDR2 FQGNSA. After removal of 4 bases from V and 4 bases from J, the junction contained 10 bases not matched to a gene. This CDR3 contains 18 residues. The CDR3 here is CASSWGSLTSGGYNEQFF. For the CDR3, the DNA is TGTGCCAGCAGCTGGGGGAGCCTGACTAGCGGGGGGTACAATGAGCAGTTCTTC. Looking up the rest from reference TRBV7-2 and TRBJ2-1 gives the full variable domain: GAGVSQSPSNKVTEKGKDVELRCDPISGHTALYWYRQSLGQGLEFLIYFQGNSAPDKSGLPSDRFSAERTGGSVSTLTIQRTQQEDSAVYLCASSWGSLTSGGYNEQFFGPGTRLTVL.

The sample holds a few counts of this clonotype. The chain carries TRBV2 and TRBJ2-5; 11 bases line up with TRBD2. The tail of the sequence fits TRBJ2-7 better, so the J call may be wrong. This CDR3 spans 16 amino acids. Germline lookup yields CDR1 SNHLY and CDR2 FYNNEI. CDR3 amino acids: CASSMNLAGGLDEQYF. CDR3 bases: TGTGCCAGCAGCATGAACTTAGCGGGAGGGCTAGACGAGCAGTACTTC.

The J gene is TRBJ2-3, the V gene TRBV11-2; no firm D call. V was clipped by 5 bases and J by 0 bases, with 9 bases between them. Per the germline V gene, CDR1 is SGHAT and CDR2 is FQNNGV. The CDR3 totals 14 residues. CDR3 nucleotides: TGTGCCAGCAGCGTTAGCACTAGCACAGATACGCAGTATTTT. Its protein is CASSVSTSTDTQYF. The full variable domain, completed using reference TRBV11-2 and TRBJ2-3, is EAGVAQSPRYKIIEKRQSVAFWCNPISGHATLYWYQQILGQGPKLLIQFQNNGVVDDSQLPKDRFSAERLKGVDSTLKIQPAKLEDSAVYLCASSVSTSTDTQYFGPGTRLTVL.

This clonotype was seen a handful of times. The chain carries TRBV20-1 and TRBJ2-7; no definite D call. Germline assignment: CDR1 DFQATT and CDR2 SNEGSKA (reference sequence). Trimming pared 7 bases from V and 7 bases from J, leaving 17 bases between. The CDR3 contains 12 residues. CDR3 nucleotides: TGCAGTGTGCCTCAGATAAATAAAGAGCAGTACTTC. As protein: CSVPQINKEQYF.

In the case of this clonotype: An end of the junction does not agree with germline; a read error may underlie this. The V and J genes are TRBV5-6 and TRBJ2-1; weak D call: TRBD2 (5 bases). CDR1 is SGHDT, CDR2 YYEEEE, per germline. The CDR3 has 13 residues. CDR3 amino acids: CASSPGDYNGQFF. For the CDR3, the DNA is TGTGCCAGCAGCCCCGGGGATTACAATGGGCAGTTCTTC.

V gene TRBV4-1 combines with J gene TRBJ2-7; 7 bases are a match to TRBD1. The CDR3 has 14 amino acids. The germline gives CDR1 MGHRA, CDR2 YSYEKL. Trimming cost V 7 bases and J 5 bases; bases outside gene matches: 11. The CDR3 nucleotides are TGCGCCAGCAACCCCGACAGGGTGTCTCACGAGCAGTACTTC. Translated, it gives CASNPDRVSHEQYF.

The V call is TRBV2, the J call TRBJ1-4; no clear D gene. The CDR3 sequence is 14 residues long. Germline V gene data show CDR1 as SNHLY and CDR2 as FYNNEI. Trimming left V 4 bases short and J 1 base short, with 7 bases between. CDR3 region: CASSASKTNEKLFF. The CDR3 coding sequence is TGTGCCAGCAGTGCCTCCAAAACTAATGAAAAACTGTTTTTT.

This chain connects TRBV20-1 to TRBJ2-7; D is unclear. This CDR3 has 12 residues. The V and J ends lost 6 bases and 3 bases respectively, with 12 bases between them. Per the germline V gene, CDR1 is DFQATT and CDR2 is SNEGSKA (reference sequence). CDR3: CSAHGLGYEQYF. The CDR3 bases are TGCAGTGCCCACGGGCTTGGCTACGAGCAGTACTTC.

The rearrangement uses TRBV28 and TRBJ1-5; unclear D gene. The CDR3 loop spans 15 amino acids. CDR1 and CDR2 (germline): MDHEN, SYDVKM. The V gene lost 5 bases and the J gene lost 7 bases, with 18 bases spanning the gap. In DNA form, the CDR3 reads TGTGCCAGCAGTCGTAACGGGGTCGGAGAGCAGCCCCAGCATTTT. Translating it yields CASSRNGVGEQPQHF.

J is TRBJ2-5 and V is TRBV7-3, with D tentatively TRBD2 (6 bases). In germline, CDR1 is SGHTA, CDR2 FQGTGA. This CDR3 spans 17 amino acids. V lost 2 bases and J lost 4, with 20 bases in between. In DNA, the CDR3 is TGTGCCAGCAGCTTAGGGAGCGGCCCGGCGGGGTTAGAGACCCAGTACTTC. Its translation is CASSLGSGPAGLETQYF.

The J gene is TRBJ2-3, the V gene TRBV7-3, with D tentatively TRBD1 or TRBD2 (5 bases each). V lost 5 bases to trimming and J lost 2 bases, with 20 bases between them. Germline V gene sequence: CDR1 SGHTA, CDR2 FQGTGA. This CDR3 contains 17 residues. DNA for the CDR3: TGTGCCAGCAGCCCCACCCTTCCTGGGGGAGCCACAGATACGCAGTATTTT. Its translation is CASSPTLPGGATDTQYF.

This clonotype turned up a few times. J is TRBJ2-3 and V is TRBV6-5; D not resolved. CDR1 is MNHEY, CDR2 SVGAGI, per germline. V dropped 0 bases and J dropped 0 bases, with 7 bases sitting between them. The CDR3 length is 15 residues. CDR3 region: CASSYSVSSTDTQYF. The DNA for the CDR3 is TGTGCCAGCAGTTACTCGGTCAGTAGCACAGATACGCAGTATTTT.

In its sample, this clonotype was seen a few times. This sequence joins TRBV3-1 and TRBJ2-7; TRBD1 aligns across 12 bases. The closer fit of TRBJ2-5 to the DNA end suggests the J call may be wrong. Germline-derived CDR1 and CDR2 are LGHDT and YNNKEL (reference sequence). This CDR3 is built from 18 residues. The DNA for the CDR3 is TGTGCCAGCAGCCAGTCAAGATTGGGACAGGGGGCGGTGGAGACCCAGTACTTC. As protein: CASSQSRLGQGAVETQYF.

V usage is TRBV3-1 and J usage is TRBJ1-2; tentatively, D is TRBD1 (5 bases). V shed 5 bases and J shed 5 bases, with 15 bases lying between them. The CDR3 runs 14 residues. CDR1 LGHDT and CDR2 YNNKEL come from the germline V gene (reference sequence). CDR3 nucleotide sequence: TGTGCCAGCAGCGAATCAGGGTCCGGTTATGGCTACACCTTC. This codes for CASSESGSGYGYTF.

The genes are TRBV3-1 and TRBJ2-7; D not resolved. The CDR3 runs 12 residues. Germline values: CDR1 LGHDT, CDR2 YNNKEL (reference sequence). The ends were cut back, 4 bases at V and 5 bases at J, with 9 bases in the middle. For the CDR3, the DNA is TGTGCCAGCAGCCTCTTCCCCAACGAGCAGTACTTC. Translated, it gives CASSLFPNEQYF.

This chain links TRBV6-1 with TRBJ2-1, with D uncertain. CDR3 length: 15 amino acids. Germline V gene sequence: CDR1 MNHNS, CDR2 SASEGT. Trimming stripped 4 bases from V and 10 bases from J, with 20 bases between. The CDR3 region is CASSVSSRAGEEQFF. CDR3 DNA sequence: TGTGCCAGCAGTGTCTCGAGCCGCGCTGGGGAAGAGCAGTTCTTC.

This clonotype has only a few counts. The genes are TRBV10-3 and TRBJ1-1; TRBD1 agrees at 8 bases. This CDR3 contains 15 residues. Unmatched junction bases numbered 12, after V lost 7 bases and J lost 5 bases. Germline-derived CDR1 and CDR2 are ENHRY and SYGVKD. The CDR3 nucleotides read TGTGCCATCACCGACGGACAGGGTGGTAAAACTGAAGCTTTCTTT. It translates to CAITDGQGGKTEAFF.

This clonotype was detected only a few times. The chain employs TRBV20-1 and TRBJ2-3; 9 nucleotides agree with TRBD2. The germline CDR1 and CDR2 sequences are DFQATT and SNEGSKA (reference sequence). The CDR3 length is 15 residues. V shed 0 bases and J 4 bases; nucleotides not matched to a gene: 5. The CDR3 DNA reads as TGCAGTGCTAGAGAATTAGCGGGAGCAGCAGATACGCAGTATTTT. As protein: CSARELAGAADTQYF.

To note about this clonotype: One base away lies a much larger clone, so this may be a sequencing read error. This chain connects TRBV7-2 to TRBJ2-7; 10 nucleotides agree with TRBD2. The J call may be faulty, since TRBJ2-5 better matches the DNA end. The CDR3 length is 15 residues. CDR1 is SGHTA and CDR2 is FQGNSA in the germline V gene. CDR3 sequence reads: CASKQAGGLPETQYF. The CDR3 DNA is TGTGCCAGCAAACAAGCGGGGGGGCTACCAGAGACCCAGTACTTC.

The V call is TRBV11-3, the J call TRBJ2-1; the match to TRBD2 covers 11 bases. The junction had 13 bases not matched to a gene; V was cut back by 5 bases and J by 10 bases. The CDR3 extends over 16 amino acids. CDR1 SGHNT and CDR2 YENEEA come from the germline V gene. For the CDR3, the DNA is TGTGCCAGCAGCCCAACGGGCACTAGCGGGAGACAAGAGCAGTTCTTC. Its protein is CASSPTGTSGRQEQFF. Using reference TRBV11-3 and TRBJ2-1 for the parts outside the CDR3, the full variable domain is EAGVVQSPRYKIIEKKQPVAFWCNPISGHNTLYWYLQNLGQGPELLIRYENEEAVDDSQLPKDRFSAERLKGVDSTLKIQPAELGDSAVYLCASSPTGTSGRQEQFFGPGTRLTVL.